This T cell receptor beta chain comes out of a study of beta chain features in type 1 diabetes. Study-level points and caveats: Small HLA sub-analyses could not settle whether HLA shapes TCRB rearrangement. In all four CD4+ subsets, TCRB CDR3 length was significantly, moderately reduced in type 1 diabetes. It was among patients, rather than healthy donors, that naive, central memory and Treg TCRB repertoires appeared more similar.

Researchers reported sorting CD4+ naive, central memory, regulatory and stem cell-like memory cells via CD45RO/CCR7/CD25/CD127/CD95/CD27. In the case of this clone: Its specificity is unknown.

Expressed TCRB transcripts were sequenced because the isolated RNA had all been reverse transcribed beforehand. The average output of naive, central memory and regulatory T cell samples was around 3.5 million reads. This table comes from immunoSEQ multiplex PCR, and its TCRdb copy is limited to in-frame clones, with some not included. The sample records over 200,000 clones, under 13% being singletons. Germline CDR1 LGHNA, CDR2 YNFKEQ. The CDR3 is made up of 18 amino acids. V dropped 0 bases and J dropped 2; count of bases not matched to a gene: 9. This TCR was recovered from a man under 40 with type 1 diabetes. V is TRBV4-2 and J is TRBJ2-1; 8 nucleotides agree with TRBD2. The material sequenced was naive CD4+ T cells from blood. CDR3 sequence (DNA): TGTGCCAGCAGCCAAGACGCAAGCGGGGGCCCTCCCTACAATGAGCAGTTCTTC. The encoded protein is CASSQDASGGPPYNEQFF.